This T cell receptor (beta chain) was captured in a study of T cell responses to AZD1222 COVID-19 vaccine. Regarding this clone: Its antigen remains unidentified.

Study results and caveats: The sample set comprised mostly white British donors with more females, and clonal diversity was possibly underestimated. Spike-specific TCR breadth and depth both grew after two AZD1222 doses.

CDR1 and CDR2 from the germline V gene are LNHNV and YYDKDF (reference sequence). The CDR3 is made up of 19 amino acids. With 1 base clipped from V and 3 bases from J, the junction kept 12 bases outside the gene matches. Profiling relied on immunoSEQ multiplex PCR, and the TCRdb table lists in-frame clones only, not all of them. This sample yields 180,000 or so clones, of which 94% are seen a single time; about 0.64% belongs to the top ten. The TCR comes from an adult in good health. This chain links TRBV15 with TRBJ1-1; 12 nucleotides match TRBD1. The source material was peripheral blood, sampled on day 0 of AZD1222 vaccination. This CDR3 is CATSRGLSGQGARYTEAFF. DNA of the CDR3: TGTGCCACCAGCAGAGGCCTTTCGGGACAGGGGGCTAGGTACACTGAAGCTTTCTTT.